The 5 T cell receptor beta chains given below trace back to one sample, sequenced in a study of vaccination effects on CD4 cells after COVID-19 (dated by TCRdb to 2021 to 2024). The antigens for these receptors are not known. After more than 9 days of culture, CD4+ T cells were isolated with the EasySep CD4+ T cell isolation kit. Each participant got two doses of an mRNA SARS-CoV-2 vaccine, either BNT162b2 or mRNA-1273. The library was obtained by the immunoSEQ multiplex PCR assay. The table was pulled from immuneACCESS by TCRdb, which kept in-frame rearrangements only. Such tables lose some clones; where checked, under half of the loss comes from unresolved V genes, and the rest has no known cause. In this sample the table shows fewer than 75,000 clones, around 84% of which occur a single time. Jointly, the top ten make up 3.5% to 5% of the sample. Material: CD4+ T cells from PBMCs cultured without peptide, obtained after COVID-19 vaccination. These receptor sequences come from a human donor who received a COVID-19 vaccine.

The genes are TRBV7-9 and TRBJ2-5, with 9 bases identical to TRBD1. This CDR3 has 17 amino acids. After removal of 3 bases from V and 2 bases from J, the junction contained 10 bases not matched to a gene. Germline V lookup: CDR1 SEHNR, CDR2 FQNEAQ (reference sequence). CDR3 amino acids: CASSFRDRVLGQETQYF. DNA of the CDR3: TGTGCCAGCAGCTTCCGGGACAGGGTCTTAGGGCAAGAGACCCAGTACTTC.

The chain has TRBV9 and TRBJ1-2; weak D call: TRBD1 (5 bases). Germline V lookup: CDR1 SGDLS, CDR2 YYNGEE. The CDR3 covers 14 residues. The germline V and J ends were trimmed by 3 bases and 4 bases, with 13 bases remaining between them. The CDR3 DNA reads TGTGCCAGCAGCGCCCTTTCCCAGGGCTATGGCTACACCTTC. Residues: CASSALSQGYGYTF.

The chain is built from TRBV12-5 and TRBJ1-2; 7 bases are a match to TRBD1. CDR1 and CDR2 (germline): LGHNT, FRNRAP. V shed 0 bases, J shed 4 bases, and the junction held 11 bases outside the gene matches. The length of the CDR3 is 17 residues. The CDR3 loop is CASGLVLSRTGPYGYTF. The CDR3 DNA is TGTGCTAGTGGTTTGGTACTGTCCCGGACAGGCCCCTATGGCTACACCTTC.

This chain joins TRBV24-1 and TRBJ2-5; no definite D call. V was shortened by 3 bases and J by 5 bases, with 18 bases between the two germline ends. The CDR3 contains 16 residues. Germline V CDR1 and CDR2: KGHDR, SFDVKD. DNA for the CDR3: TGTGCCACCAGTGATCAGCCGGGCAGGTCGGTGGAGACCCAGTACTTC. Amino acids: CATSDQPGRSVETQYF.

This clone was seen only a few times. The rearrangement uses TRBV28 and TRBJ2-7; no definite D call. Trimming took off 3 bases at V and 2 bases at J, with 14 bases between the two ends. This CDR3 has 15 amino acids. The germline gives CDR1 MDHEN, CDR2 SYDVKM. CDR3 amino acids: CASSFGYRATYEQYF. The DNA of the CDR3 is TGTGCCAGCAGTTTCGGTTATAGGGCAACCTACGAGCAGTACTTC. Full variable domain (remainder filled in from reference TRBV28 and TRBJ2-7): DVKVTQSSRYLVKRTGEKVFLECVQDMDHENMFWYRQDPGLGLRLIYFSYDVKMKEKGDIPEGYSVSREKKERFSLILESASTNQTSMYLCASSFGYRATYEQYFGPGTRLTVT.